This T cell receptor (beta chain) is drawn from a study of T cell repertoires in cytomegalovirus infection. On the study more broadly: It was the public TCR beta signatures that indicated both CMV infection and matching HLA type.

Findings and caveats of the study: Individuals carrying CMV plus the relevant HLA were identified by cumulative frequency of public TCR beta families. HLA-C-restricted CMV-specific TCR beta clonotypes prevailed in the ex vivo response.

This clonotype was detected only once. What it binds is not known. A much larger clone lies a single base off, so this may be a read error. TCRdb fed the reads into MiXCR, producing one record per CDR3 protein. The table records about 400,000 distinct CDR3 sequences, around 18% of them present only once. This sequence was found in a human donor in good health (CMV status not recorded). Some clones in this sample may be carry-over from other donors' samples. The sample was PBMCs.

The CDR3 spells CASSAPGDFPSHF. In DNA form, the CDR3 reads TGTGCCAGCAGCGCGCCCGGGGACTTCCCTAGCCACTTC. This chain uses TRBV7-6 with TRBJ2-7; possible D gene TRBD2, 6 bases. The CDR3 contains 13 residues. Germline assignment: CDR1 SGHVS and CDR2 FNYEAQ.